The TCR beta chain under discussion was sequenced for a study of T cell responses to AZD1222 COVID-19 vaccine. To note about this clone: Its target is not known.

Trimming cost V 7 bases and J 0 bases; bases outside gene matches: 10. The CDR3 sequence is 17 residues long. Germline loops: CDR1 PRHDT, CDR2 FYEKMQ (reference sequence). The data were produced by immunoSEQ multiplex PCR, yet TCRdb's version contains in-frame clones alone and is incomplete. The sample carries 120,000 to 150,000 clones, roughly nine tenths recorded once. Findings and caveats of the study: Breadth and depth of Spike-specific TCRs rose after two AZD1222 doses.

The sample was peripheral blood, taken on day 0 of AZD1222 vaccination. The source is an adult in good health. The J gene is TRBJ2-1, the V gene TRBV13, with TRBD2 identical over 9 bases. The CDR3 is CASTPGGRAISYNEQFF. In DNA form, the CDR3 reads TGTGCCAGCACCCCGGGCGGGAGGGCAATCTCCTACAATGAGCAGTTCTTC.